Following are 26 T cell receptor beta chains from one sample sequenced in a study. TCRdb redid the calling of the 5' RACE reads with MiXCR, one entry per CDR3 protein. Of about 50,000 distinct CDR3 sequences detected, 17% appear once; the ten largest clones hold 2% to 2.5%. Sequencing was performed on naive CD4+ T cells sorted from blood. Noted subset: naive CD4+ T cells, CD4+CD45RA+CD25-. The source of these receptors is a female donor with breast cancer.

The chain combines TRBV3-1 with TRBJ1-3; the D is unclear. CDR1 is LGHDT and CDR2 is YNNKEL in the germline V gene (reference sequence). V was cut by 3 bases and J by 2 bases, with 8 bases left in between. The CDR3 extends over 14 amino acids. The CDR3 nucleotides are TGTGCCAGCAGCCACCTGACCGCTGGAAACACCATATATTTT. Protein product: CASSHLTAGNTIYF.

In regard to this clonotype: A much more abundant neighbour one base away suggests this may be a read error. The chain joins TRBV6-2 or TRBV6-3 to TRBJ1-1, with a possible D match to TRBD1 (6 bases). CDR1 and CDR2 from the germline V gene are MNHEY and SVGEGT. CDR3 length: 13 residues. The CDR3 DNA follows: TGTGCCAGTAGGCCTAGGGGGAACGCTGAAGCTTTCTTT. Amino acid sequence: CASRPRGNAEAFF.

A note on this clonotype: This may be a read error: a much more frequent sequence differs by one nucleotide. The chain is built from TRBV5-5 and TRBJ1-1; D might be TRBD1 (5 bases). The germline CDR1 and CDR2 sequences are SGHKS and YYEKEE (reference sequence). The CDR3 covers 17 residues. The CDR3 is CAGSAMGGATVNTEAFF. The DNA for the CDR3 is TGTGCCGGCAGCGCCATGGGGGGTGCTACTGTAAACACTGAAGCTTTCTTT.

This sequence joins TRBV5-1 and TRBJ2-4; D call uncertain. The CDR3 loop spans 14 amino acids. The V end was cut by 3 bases, the J end by 5 bases, with 12 bases between. Germline V gene sequence: CDR1 SGHRS, CDR2 YFSETQ. The CDR3 is CASSSSFTENIQYF. The CDR3 DNA is TGCGCCAGCAGCTCATCTTTCACTGAAAACATTCAGTACTTC.

J is TRBJ1-1 and V is TRBV11-2; D ambiguous. Trimming shortened V by 0 bases and J by 5 bases, and 13 bases separated the two germline ends. Germline V lookup: CDR1 SGHAT, CDR2 FQNNGV. There are 15 residues in the CDR3. CDR3 nucleotide sequence: TGTGCCAGCAGCTTAGATCCCCTCCCGGGAACTGAAGCTTTCTTT. This gives the protein CASSLDPLPGTEAFF.

This chain joins TRBV12-3 or TRBV12-4 and TRBJ2-3; 8 positions match TRBD2. The length of the CDR3 is 16 residues. V was pared by 6 bases and J by 3 bases, with 11 bases of the junction left unmatched. This CDR3 is CASSRRASGCTDTQYF. In DNA, the CDR3 is TGTGCCAGCAGCCGGAGGGCTAGCGGGTGTACAGATACGCAGTATTTT.

The chain couples TRBV7-9 to TRBJ2-3, with D perhaps TRBD2 (6 bases). The CDR3 contains 14 residues. V was pared by 5 bases and J by 4 bases, with 13 bases between. CDR1 is SEHNR, CDR2 FQNEAQ, per germline (reference sequence). CDR3 in amino acids: CASSRGGPADTQYF. The CDR3 region has the DNA TGTGCCAGCAGCCGTGGAGGGCCAGCAGATACGCAGTATTTT.

In this sample, this clonotype turned up many times. The chain uses TRBV20-1 and TRBJ2-7, with D possibly being TRBD1 or TRBD2 (6 bases each). Trimming took off 6 bases at V and 3 bases at J, with 15 bases between the two ends. The CDR3 totals 13 residues. Looked up from germline, CDR1 is DFQATT and CDR2 is SNEGSKA (reference sequence). The CDR3 DNA follows: TGCAGTGCCGGAGGGGGGCGGGACTACGAGCAGTACTTC. Its translation: CSAGGGRDYEQYF.

This clonotype was counted only a few times. This chain joins TRBV20-1 and TRBJ2-5; weak D call: TRBD2 (6 bases). The CDR3 loop spans 13 amino acids. Germline lookup yields CDR1 DFQATT and CDR2 SNEGSKA (reference sequence). V was cut by 5 bases and J by 1 base, with 11 bases left in between. The CDR3 coding sequence is TGCAGTGCTCCTCTAGCGCCCCAAGAGACCCAGTACTTC. Translating it yields CSAPLAPQETQYF.

This clonotype came up many times. The rearrangement links TRBV12-3 or TRBV12-4 to TRBJ1-1, with D unresolved. V was pared by 1 base and J by 0 bases, with 6 bases between. The CDR3 runs to 14 residues. Here the CDR3 reads CASSLGLLNTEAFF. CDR3 bases: TGTGCCAGCAGTTTAGGACTTTTGAACACTGAAGCTTTCTTT.

This clonotype has more than one count but fewer than ten. The chain employs TRBV5-1 and TRBJ1-5; no definite D call. Germline V lookup: CDR1 SGHRS, CDR2 YFSETQ. The CDR3 is made up of 16 amino acids. V was cut by 0 bases and J by 1 base, with 11 bases left in between. The CDR3 DNA reads as TGCGCCAGCAGCTTGGGAGGGCCCGGGAGCAATCAGCCCCAGCATTTT. Protein product: CASSLGGPGSNQPQHF.

This clonotype was seen many times. V is TRBV6-2 or TRBV6-3 and J is TRBJ1-5, with 9 positions matching TRBD1. Germline V gene sequence: CDR1 MNHEY, CDR2 SVGEGT. This CDR3 region has 15 residues. V was clipped by 2 bases and J by 9 bases; unmatched bases: 8. The CDR3 region has the DNA TGTGCCAGCAGTTACGAGGGACAGGGCAAGAGGCCCCAGCATTTT. Amino acids: CASSYEGQGKRPQHF.

This clonotype was found a few times. This sequence joins TRBV7-2 and TRBJ2-6, with a possible D match to TRBD1 (6 bases). V was pared by 3 bases and J by 0 bases, with 6 bases between. Germline CDR1 SGHTA, CDR2 FQGNSA. This CDR3 region has 15 residues. The CDR3 protein is CASSLGHSGANVLTF. Written as DNA, the CDR3 is TGTGCCAGCAGCTTGGGACACTCTGGGGCCAACGTCCTGACTTTC.

This clonotype came up a few times. The J gene is TRBJ2-1, the V gene TRBV4-1; the D call may be TRBD1 or TRBD2 (5 bases each). Trimming removed 2 bases from V and 1 base from J, with 15 bases in between. Germline V gene sequence: CDR1 MGHRA, CDR2 YSYEKL. CDR3 length: 17 residues. The CDR3 coding sequence is TGCGCCAGCAGCCAATTCCCGGGGCAGGCTTCCTACAATGAGCAGTTCTTC. It encodes CASSQFPGQASYNEQFF.

This clonotype was found a few times. V is TRBV5-1 and J is TRBJ2-1; 9 bases are a match to TRBD1. Germline CDR1 is SGHRS and CDR2 is YFSETQ. This CDR3 is 15 amino acids long. Trimming cost V 4 bases and J 6 bases; bases outside gene matches: 8. In DNA, the CDR3 is TGCGCCAGCAGCCTCGGGACAGGGAACTTCAATGAGCAGTTCTTC. Translated, it gives CASSLGTGNFNEQFF.

This sequence joins TRBV2 and TRBJ2-2; TRBD1 aligns across 7 bases. V lost 7 bases to trimming and J lost 5 bases; unmatched junction nucleotides: 13. The germline V gene encodes CDR1 SNHLY and CDR2 FYNNEI. The CDR3 runs 16 residues. The DNA for the CDR3 is TGTGCCAGCACCGCGTCAGGGGGAGTTGGGACCGGGGAGCTGTTTTTT. Amino acids: CASTASGGVGTGELFF.

This clonotype was counted many times. The chain combines TRBV15 with TRBJ2-5; the D is unclear. The CDR3 totals 16 residues. Trimming shortened V by 0 bases and J by 5 bases, and 16 bases separated the two germline ends. Germline V lookup: CDR1 LNHNV, CDR2 YYDKDF (reference sequence). The CDR3 here is CATSRDSGVVEETQYF. CDR3 sequence (DNA): TGTGCCACCAGCAGAGATTCTGGCGTAGTTGAGGAGACCCAGTACTTC.

The sample holds many counts of this clonotype. This chain uses TRBV5-5 with TRBJ2-3; D may be TRBD2 (6 bases). The CDR3 spans 15 residues. Germline CDR1 SGHKS, CDR2 YYEKEE (reference sequence). Trimming cost V 0 bases and J 1 base, with 9 bases left between them. This CDR3 is CASSLVVAGTDTQYF. The CDR3 DNA follows: TGTGCCAGCAGCTTGGTAGTAGCGGGCACAGATACGCAGTATTTT.

The chain couples TRBV7-2 to TRBJ2-5, with 16 positions matching TRBD2. With 5 bases clipped from V and 5 bases from J, the junction kept 8 bases outside the gene matches. Germline V gene lookup returns CDR1 SGHTA and CDR2 FQGNSA. The CDR3 sequence is 17 residues long. CDR3 residues: CASSPGTSGRAMETQYF. The CDR3 nucleotides are TGTGCCAGCAGCCCCGGGACTAGCGGGAGGGCTATGGAGACCCAGTACTTC.

The chain couples TRBV7-8 to TRBJ1-2; 8 bases match TRBD1. V lost 1 base, J lost 0 bases, and 1 base stayed unmatched. Germline assignment: CDR1 SGHVS and CDR2 FQNEAQ. The CDR3 is 15 amino acids. CDR3 nucleotides: TGTGCCAGCAGCTTAGGGACAGGGCCTAACTATGGCTACACCTTC. It is translated as CASSLGTGPNYGYTF.

The chain is built from TRBV25-1 and TRBJ2-1, with D possibly matching TRBD1 (5 bases). Germline CDR1 is MGHDK and CDR2 is SYGVNS. V gave up 3 bases and J gave up 9 bases, with 18 bases separating them. The CDR3 consists of 15 residues. The CDR3 is CASSDPQGFMGEQFF. CDR3 DNA: TGTGCCAGCAGTGATCCCCAGGGTTTTATGGGTGAGCAGTTCTTC.

V and J are TRBV5-4 and TRBJ2-1, with 8 bases identical to TRBD1. The germline V gene has CDR1 SGHNT and CDR2 YYREEE (reference sequence). The CDR3 covers 12 residues. Unmatched junction bases numbered 1, after V lost 4 bases and J lost 7 bases. In DNA, the CDR3 is TGTGCCAGCAGCCGACAGGGGAATGAGCAGTTCTTC. Protein sequence: CASSRQGNEQFF.

This clonotype was counted between two and nine times. This sequence joins TRBV6-5 and TRBJ2-1; possible D gene TRBD1, 6 bases. Trimming removed 6 bases from V and 8 bases from J, with 20 bases in between. This CDR3 is 15 amino acids long. Germline loops: CDR1 MNHEY, CDR2 SVGAGI. The CDR3 DNA reads as TGTGCCAGCAGGGACAGAGGGGGTTCCGGGGATGAGCAGTTCTTC. Translated, it gives CASRDRGGSGDEQFF.

There are many counts of this clonotype. CDR3 coding DNA: TGTGCCAGCAGTCGCGGTATCAATGAGCAGTTCTTC. Protein: CASSRGINEQFF. This chain connects TRBV6-2 or TRBV6-3 to TRBJ2-1; D unresolved. The CDR3 contains 12 residues. The germline V gene has CDR1 MNHEY and CDR2 SVGEGT. V dropped 5 bases and J dropped 6 bases, with 8 bases sitting between them.

J is TRBJ2-5 and V is TRBV5-1; D not resolved. CDR3 length: 13 amino acids. V shed 0 bases and J shed 5 bases, with 8 bases lying between them. Looked up from germline, CDR1 is SGHRS and CDR2 is YFSETQ. CDR3 region: CASSLANGETQYF. CDR3 DNA sequence: TGCGCCAGCAGCTTGGCCAATGGGGAGACCCAGTACTTC. Using reference TRBV5-1 and TRBJ2-5 for the parts outside the CDR3, the full variable domain is KAGVTQTPRYLIKTRGQQVTLSCSPISGHRSVSWYQQTPGQGLQFLFEYFSETQRNKGNFPGRFSGRQFSNSRSEMNVSTLELGDSALYLCASSLANGETQYFGPGTRLLVL.

This clonotype was found many times. This chain links TRBV5-1 with TRBJ1-2; D possibly corresponds to TRBD1 (5 bases). V gave up 5 bases and J gave up 1 base, with 9 bases separating them. The CDR3 contains 13 residues. Germline CDR1 reads SGHRS; CDR2 reads YFSETQ. The CDR3 bases are TGCGCCAGCAGGAGGGACTTTAACTATGGCTACACCTTC. The encoded protein is CASRRDFNYGYTF.